Presented here are 20 T cell receptor beta chains from one specimen sequenced in a study of tumor-infiltrating lymphocytes in primary liver carcinoma. TCR beta cDNA came from roughly 550 ng total RNA, primed with a constant-region primer. Slightly modified ARM-PCR with three nested multiplex PCR rounds yielded TCR beta libraries. Both of the initial two PCR rounds ran for nine to eleven cycles and employed TRBV1-TRBV30 forward primers alongside a C-beta reverse primer. TCRdb independently ran MiXCR on the multiplex PCR reads; one entry per CDR3 protein. The sample has about 120,000 distinct CDR3 sequences, nearly 70% seen once. RNA and DNA were co-extracted from approximately 20-30 mg of unsorted bulk tissue. Sample: tumor-adjacent normal liver tissue. These receptor sequences come from a woman aged 60-75 years with primary liver carcinoma and hepatitis B virus infection.

This clonotype was observed once. This CDR3 is missing its conserved last phenylalanine or tryptophan, likely due to a read error. The chain combines TRBV5-4 with TRBJ2-1, with D maybe TRBD1 (6 bases). Germline loops: CDR1 SGHNT, CDR2 YYREEE (reference sequence). The CDR3 contains 15 residues. Trimming removed 4 bases from V and 4 bases from J, with 15 bases in between. CDR3: CASSTRTDSYNEQFL. CDR3 sequence (DNA): TGTGCCAGCAGCACCCGGACAGATTCATACAATGAGCAGTTCTTA.

Of note for this clonotype: Without the conserved terminal phenylalanine or tryptophan, this CDR3 likely stems from a read error. The CDR3 DNA follows: TGCGCCAGCAGCTCGATAGGCAACTCTCACTCTGGGGCCAACGTCCTGACTGTC. This encodes CASSSIGNSHSGANVLTV. The rearrangement links TRBV5-1 to TRBJ2-6, with D unresolved. Between the trimmed V and J ends, which lost 3 bases and 0 bases, there was a span of 16 bases. Germline assignment: CDR1 SGHRS and CDR2 YFSETQ. The length of the CDR3 is 18 residues.

This clonotype was seen repeatedly, ten times or more. The gene calls are TRBV29-1 and TRBJ2-7; D is unresolved. Germline values: CDR1 SQVTM, CDR2 ANQGSEA. The CDR3 spans 15 residues. Trimming shortened V by 2 bases and J by 2 bases, and 16 bases separated the two germline ends. The CDR3 region has the DNA TGCAGCGTTGAACGAAAAGGGCCTGGGACCTACGAGCAGTACTTC. As protein: CSVERKGPGTYEQYF.

This clonotype was picked up many times. The gene calls are TRBV5-4 and TRBJ2-5; 7 positions agree with TRBD1. V lost 3 bases to trimming and J lost 4 bases; unmatched junction nucleotides: 3. The CDR3 runs 13 residues. Looked up from germline, CDR1 is SGHNT and CDR2 is YYREEE (reference sequence). The CDR3 coding sequence is TGTGCCAGCAGCTCACCAGGGGGAGAGACCCAGTACTTC. Its protein is CASSSPGGETQYF.

This clonotype has at least ten counts. This sequence joins TRBV6-1 and TRBJ2-7; weak D call: TRBD1 (6 bases). Between the trimmed V and J ends, which lost 7 bases and 7 bases, there was a span of 20 bases. This CDR3 is built from 14 residues. Germline V lookup: CDR1 MNHNS, CDR2 SASEGT. CDR3 bases: TGTGCCAGCACCACGAGGGTGGGGGCGCGGGAGCAGTACTTC. Residues: CASTTRVGAREQYF.

This clonotype was recorded many times. The chain uses TRBV10-1 and TRBJ1-1, with a possible D match to TRBD1 (6 bases). Trimming shortened V by 5 bases and J by 0 bases, and 16 bases separated the two germline ends. In germline, CDR1 is WNHNN, CDR2 SYGVQD (reference sequence). This CDR3 contains 16 residues. CDR3 sequence (DNA): TGCGCCAGCAGTTATGGGGGGCCGGGGATGAACACTGAAGCTTTCTTT. Encoded protein: CASSYGGPGMNTEAFF.

Notes on this clonotype: A much larger clone is a single base away; this may be a read error. This rearrangement joins TRBV6-5 to TRBJ2-2; D is possibly TRBD2 (5 bases). The CDR3 has 17 residues. Germline CDR1 reads MNHEY; CDR2 reads SVGAGI. Trimming removed 0 bases at V and 4 bases at J, with 15 bases between. The CDR3 sequence is CASSYSGLGSGTGELFF. The CDR3 nucleotides are TGTGCCAGCAGTTACTCGGGTTTGGGGAGTGGCACCGGGGAGCTGTTTTTT.

This clonotype was seen ten or more times. This chain joins TRBV6-6 and TRBJ2-5; possibly TRBD1 for D (6 bases). The CDR3 totals 14 residues. Germline CDR1 is MNHNY and CDR2 is SVGAGI (reference sequence). V was clipped by 6 bases and J by 5 bases, with 16 bases between them. Here the CDR3 reads CASRPDRLGETQYF. CDR3 DNA: TGTGCCAGCAGACCCGACAGGCTGGGGGAGACCCAGTACTTC.

The chain couples TRBV12-3 or TRBV12-4 to TRBJ1-2, with D unresolved. The CDR3 is 12 amino acids. Trimming cost V 7 bases and J 8 bases, with 14 bases left between them. This CDR3 reads CASTSRAWGYTF. CDR3 sequence (DNA): TGTGCCAGCACTTCGAGAGCTTGGGGCTACACCTTC.

Concerning this clonotype: This likely comes from a read error, as the CDR3 has no conserved phenylalanine or tryptophan at its end. The V call is TRBV6-6, the J call TRBJ1-1, with TRBD1 as a possible D gene (6 bases). This CDR3 has 15 amino acids. Per the germline V gene, CDR1 is MNHNY and CDR2 is SVGAGI (reference sequence). The CDR3 loop reads CATKDTGRPNAEAFS. DNA for the CDR3: TGTGCCACCAAGGATACAGGGAGACCGAACGCTGAAGCTTTCTCT.

Of note for this clonotype: A much larger clone differs by one base, so this may be a read error. The chain carries TRBV5-1 and TRBJ1-1; perhaps TRBD1 as D (6 bases). The CDR3 runs 13 residues. Germline V gene sequence: CDR1 SGHRS, CDR2 YFSETQ. CDR3 coding DNA: TGCGCCAACAGCTCGGGACAGAACACTGAAGCTTTCTTT. It specifies CANSSGQNTEAFF.

To note about this clonotype: The conserved final phenylalanine or tryptophan is absent from the CDR3, which likely points to a read error. V and J are TRBV14 and TRBJ2-1, with D perhaps matching TRBD2 (6 bases). There are 18 residues in the CDR3. With 1 base removed from V and 4 bases from J, the gap between germline ends came to 20 bases. Germline CDR1 reads SGHDN; CDR2 reads FVKESK. CDR3 bases: TGTGCCAGCAGCCAAGCCACCATGCGGGGCCTATCATACAATGAGCAGTTCTCC. Protein sequence: CASSQATMRGLSYNEQFS.

With regard to this clonotype: An end of the junction differs from the germline gene, which may be a read error. The chain has TRBV5-1 and TRBJ2-3, with D hard to call. The CDR3 extends over 13 amino acids. Germline V gene data show CDR1 as SGHRS and CDR2 as YFSETQ. CDR3 bases: TGCGCCAGCAGCTTGGGGTTTGGGGATACGCGGTATTTT. Translation: CASSLGFGDTRYF.

Of note for this clonotype: One junction end does not reproduce the germline sequence, and a read error may be involved. The chain's CDR3 is CTSSSTGRGPRNSHLHF. The CDR3, as DNA: TGTACCAGCAGTTCCACAGGGAGGGGGCCGAGGAATTCACACCTCCACTTT. The chain recombines TRBV6-5 with TRBJ1-6; 7 positions match TRBD1. Germline V CDR1 and CDR2: MNHEY, SVGAGI. This CDR3 is 17 amino acids long.

As for this clonotype: Being one base from a much bigger clone, this may be a read error. The chain couples TRBV5-1 to TRBJ2-1; 10 nucleotides agree with TRBD2. Per germline, CDR1 SGHRS and CDR2 YFSETQ. The CDR3 covers 18 residues. This CDR3 is CANSLGSGRLGTYNEQFF. The CDR3 DNA reads as TGCGCCAACAGCTTGGGTAGCGGGAGGCTCGGTACCTACAATGAGCAGTTCTTC.

The chain uses TRBV28 and TRBJ2-1; 13 nucleotides match TRBD2. The length of the CDR3 is 15 residues. The V gene end was trimmed by 4 bases and the J gene end by 8 bases; junction bases not matched to a gene: 5. Germline loops: CDR1 MDHEN, CDR2 SYDVKM. In nucleotides, the CDR3 is TGTGCCAGCAGTTCACCAGGACTAGCGGGAGATGAGCAGTTCTTC. It specifies CASSSPGLAGDEQFF. The full variable domain, in which reference TRBV28 and TRBJ2-1 provide the parts outside the CDR3, is DVKVTQSSRYLVKRTGEKVFLECVQDMDHENMFWYRQDPGLGLRLIYFSYDVKMKEKGDIPEGYSVSREKKERFSLILESASTNQTSMYLCASSSPGLAGDEQFFGPGTRLTVL.

This clonotype appeared once. A much larger clone differs from this one at a single base, so this may be a read error. The chain has TRBV28 and TRBJ2-1; 7 bases line up with TRBD2. The length of the CDR3 is 14 residues. V dropped 2 bases and J dropped 8; count of bases not matched to a gene: 6. Germline CDR1 and CDR2: MDHEN and SYDVKM. CDR3 amino acids: CASSLGGGLHEQFF. The CDR3 DNA is TGTGCCAGCAGTTTAGGCGGGGGTCTGCATGAGCAGTTCTTC. The variable domain in full, with the rest retrieved from reference TRBV28 and TRBJ2-1, is DVKVTQSSRYLVKRTGEKVFLECVQDMDHENMFWYRQDPGLGLRLIYFSYDVKMKEKGDIPEGYSVSREKKERFSLILESASTNQTSMYLCASSLGGGLHEQFFGPGTRLTVL.

This clonotype was seen ten or more times. V is TRBV5-5 and J is TRBJ2-3; 9 positions match TRBD2. Germline CDR1 and CDR2: SGHKS and YYEKEE (reference sequence). J lost 0 bases, V lost 0 bases, and 5 bases had no gene match. This CDR3 comprises 17 residues. CDR3 coding DNA: TGTGCCAGCAGCTTGGTGACTAGCGGAGCTAGCACAGATACGCAGTATTTT. Its translation is CASSLVTSGASTDTQYF.

A word on this clonotype: Sequence at one end of the junction differs from germline and may be a read error. The CDR3 region has the DNA TGTGCCAGCAGTCGGAACAGAGGGACCCAATACTTC. Translation: CASSRNRGTQYF. The chain joins TRBV28 to TRBJ2-5, with D perhaps being TRBD1 or TRBD2 (5 bases each). Germline values: CDR1 MDHEN, CDR2 SYDVKM. CDR3 length: 12 residues.

This clonotype was found many times. The gene calls are TRBV7-9 and TRBJ2-5, with a tentative D call TRBD2 (5 bases). The CDR3 is made up of 15 amino acids. V lost 1 base and J 5 bases, leaving 14 bases between the germline ends. Per the germline V gene, CDR1 is SEHNR and CDR2 is FQNEAQ (reference sequence). CDR3: CASSLGLSVGETQYF. The CDR3 coding sequence is TGTGCCAGCAGCTTAGGACTATCCGTGGGGGAGACCCAGTACTTC. Full variable domain (rest looked up from reference TRBV7-9 and TRBJ2-5): DTGVSQNPRHKITKRGQNVTFRCDPISEHNRLYWYRQTLGQGPEFLTYFQNEAQLEKSRLLSDRFSAERPKGSFSTLEIQRTEQGDSAMYLCASSLGLSVGETQYFGPGTRLLVL.